This TCR beta chain appears in the sequencing data of a study of shared clonotypes between healthy human individuals. Study observations and caveats: Represented diversity (both genetic and exposure-history) was limited by the small number of donors. Memory subsets had estimated richness that was generally smaller than that of naive subsets.

Some clones are missing from TCRdb's copy, which holds only in-frame ones; the method was immunoSEQ multiplex PCR. The table has some 2,000,000 clones, 85% to 95% seen once; the top ten hold 0.1% to 0.15%. V gave up 4 bases and J gave up 0 bases, with 17 bases separating them. Germline loops: CDR1 SGHRS, CDR2 YFSETQ. This CDR3 region has 17 residues. Donors, healthy HIV-negative adults, lacked recent acute infections or vaccinations. Notes on this clone: The antigen remains undetermined.

Sequencing input: naive CD4+ T cells sorted from blood. The subset is: CD45RA+ positively selected. The sequence was collected from a man in his late teens or twenties in good health. The chain links TRBV5-1 to TRBJ2-1; D perhaps matches TRBD1 (6 bases). In nucleotides, the CDR3 is TGCGCCAGCAGCCTGGGGGCACTGCTGAGCTCCTACAATGAGCAGTTCTTC. Its protein is CASSLGALLSSYNEQFF.